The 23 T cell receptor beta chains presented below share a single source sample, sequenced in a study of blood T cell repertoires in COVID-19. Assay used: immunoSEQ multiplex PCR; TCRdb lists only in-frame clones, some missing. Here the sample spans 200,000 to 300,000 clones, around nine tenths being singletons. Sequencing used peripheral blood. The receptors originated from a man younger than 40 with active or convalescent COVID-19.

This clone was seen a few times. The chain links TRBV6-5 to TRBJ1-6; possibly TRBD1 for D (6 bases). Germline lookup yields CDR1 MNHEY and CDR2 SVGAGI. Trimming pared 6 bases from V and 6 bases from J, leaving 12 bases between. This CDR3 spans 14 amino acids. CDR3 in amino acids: CASSLRGGNSPLHF. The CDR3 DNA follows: TGTGCCAGCAGCCTCAGGGGTGGTAATTCACCCCTCCACTTT.

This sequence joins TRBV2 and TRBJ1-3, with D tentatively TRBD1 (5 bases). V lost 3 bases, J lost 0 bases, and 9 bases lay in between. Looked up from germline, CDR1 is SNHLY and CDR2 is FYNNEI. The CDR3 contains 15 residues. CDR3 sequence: CASSEGHDSGNTIYF. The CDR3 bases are TGTGCCAGCAGTGAGGGGCACGACTCTGGAAACACCATATATTTT.

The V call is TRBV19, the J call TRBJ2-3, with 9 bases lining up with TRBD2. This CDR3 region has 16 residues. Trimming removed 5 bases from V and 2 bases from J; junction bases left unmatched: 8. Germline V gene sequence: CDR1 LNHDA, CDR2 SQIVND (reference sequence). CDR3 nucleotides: TGTGCCAGTAGTGGATTGTCTAGCGGGGCCACAGATACGCAGTATTTT. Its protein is CASSGLSSGATDTQYF. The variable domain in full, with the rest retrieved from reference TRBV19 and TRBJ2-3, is DGGITQSPKYLFRKEGQNVTLSCEQNLNHDAMYWYRQDPGQGLRLIYYSQIVNDFQKGDIAEGYSVSREKKESFPLTVTSAQKNPTAFYLCASSGLSSGATDTQYFGPGTRLTVL.

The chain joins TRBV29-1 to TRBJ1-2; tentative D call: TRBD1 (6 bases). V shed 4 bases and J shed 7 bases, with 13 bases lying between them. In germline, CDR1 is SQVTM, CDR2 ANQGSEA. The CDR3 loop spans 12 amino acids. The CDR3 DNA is TGCAGCGTTGGTTCAGGGGTCGGTGGCTACACCTTC. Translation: CSVGSGVGGYTF.

The CDR3: CASSSGFSNQPQHF. As DNA, the CDR3 is TGTGCCAGCAGTTCAGGCTTTAGCAATCAGCCCCAGCATTTT. The V call is TRBV6-2 or TRBV6-3, the J call TRBJ1-5; no definite D call. Germline CDR1 MNHEY, CDR2 SVGEGT. The CDR3 has 14 amino acids. Trimming removed 4 bases from V and 0 bases from J, with 7 bases in between.

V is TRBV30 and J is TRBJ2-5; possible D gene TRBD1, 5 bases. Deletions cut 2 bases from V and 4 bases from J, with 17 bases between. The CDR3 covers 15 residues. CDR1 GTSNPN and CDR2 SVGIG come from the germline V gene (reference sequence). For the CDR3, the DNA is TGTGCCTGGAGTCCGCTTGGACACGTTGGAGAGACCCAGTACTTC. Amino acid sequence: CAWSPLGHVGETQYF.

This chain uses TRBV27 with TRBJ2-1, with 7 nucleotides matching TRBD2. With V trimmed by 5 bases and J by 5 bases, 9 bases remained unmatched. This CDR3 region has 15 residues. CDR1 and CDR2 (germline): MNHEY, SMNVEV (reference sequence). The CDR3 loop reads CASSRGSAGHNEQFF. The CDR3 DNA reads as TGTGCCAGCAGTCGCGGGAGTGCGGGCCACAATGAGCAGTTCTTC.

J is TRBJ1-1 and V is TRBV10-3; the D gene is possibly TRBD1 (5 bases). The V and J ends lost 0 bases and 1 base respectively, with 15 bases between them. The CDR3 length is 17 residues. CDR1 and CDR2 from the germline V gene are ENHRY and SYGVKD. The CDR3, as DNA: TGTGCCATCAGTGAGTCCCCTAATGGGGGGGAGAACACTGAAGCTTTCTTT. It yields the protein CAISESPNGGENTEAFF.

CDR3 region: CASSLGGPEVQAFF. The CDR3 DNA sequence: TGTGCCAGCAGCCTTGGAGGCCCGGAGGTTCAAGCTTTCTTT. The V gene is TRBV14, the J gene TRBJ1-1; D unresolved. The CDR3 is made up of 14 amino acids. CDR1 is SGHDN, CDR2 FVKESK, per germline. The V and J ends lost 4 bases and 9 bases respectively, with 18 bases between them.

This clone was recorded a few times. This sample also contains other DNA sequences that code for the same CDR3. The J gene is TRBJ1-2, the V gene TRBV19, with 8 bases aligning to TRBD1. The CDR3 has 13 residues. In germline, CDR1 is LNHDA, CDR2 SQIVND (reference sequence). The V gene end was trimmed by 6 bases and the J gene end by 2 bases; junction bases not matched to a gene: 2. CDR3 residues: CASSRQGNYGYTF. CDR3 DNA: TGTGCCAGTAGCCGACAGGGGAACTATGGCTACACCTTC.

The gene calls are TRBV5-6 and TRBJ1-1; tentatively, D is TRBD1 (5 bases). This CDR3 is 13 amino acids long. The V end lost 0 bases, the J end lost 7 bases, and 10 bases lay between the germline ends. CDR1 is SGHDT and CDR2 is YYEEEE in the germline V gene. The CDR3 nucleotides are TGTGCCAGCAGCTTGGGGGGCGTTCATGAAGCTTTCTTT. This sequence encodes CASSLGGVHEAFF.

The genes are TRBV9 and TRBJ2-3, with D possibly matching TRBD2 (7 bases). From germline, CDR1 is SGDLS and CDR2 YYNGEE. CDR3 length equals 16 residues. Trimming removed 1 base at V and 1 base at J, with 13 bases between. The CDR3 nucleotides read TGTGCCAGCAGCGTAAAACGCGGGGGCCGCACAGATACGCAGTATTTT. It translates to CASSVKRGGRTDTQYF.

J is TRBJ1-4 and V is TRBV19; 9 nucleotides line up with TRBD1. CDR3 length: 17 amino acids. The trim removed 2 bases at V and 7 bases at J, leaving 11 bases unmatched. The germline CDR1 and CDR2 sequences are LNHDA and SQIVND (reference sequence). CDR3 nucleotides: TGTGCCAGTAGTATACCTCCGGGACAGGGAGGTGGTGAAAAACTGTTTTTT. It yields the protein CASSIPPGQGGGEKLFF.

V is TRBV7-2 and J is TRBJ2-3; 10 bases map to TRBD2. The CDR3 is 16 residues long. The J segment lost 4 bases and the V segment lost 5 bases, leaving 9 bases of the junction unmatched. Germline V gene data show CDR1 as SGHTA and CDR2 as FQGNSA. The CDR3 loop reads CASSQSGGASADTQYF. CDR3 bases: TGTGCCAGCAGCCAGAGCGGGGGGGCCTCGGCAGATACGCAGTATTTT.

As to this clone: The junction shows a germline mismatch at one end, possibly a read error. CDR3 protein: CASRYYPPLRDRGSHEQYF. The DNA of the CDR3 is TGTGCCAGCAGGTACTATCCCCCCCTGCGGGACAGGGGCTCCCACGAGCAGTACTTC. The chain links TRBV6-2 or TRBV6-3 to TRBJ2-7, with 10 positions matching TRBD1. The CDR3 consists of 19 residues. Germline assignment: CDR1 MNHEY and CDR2 SVGEGT.

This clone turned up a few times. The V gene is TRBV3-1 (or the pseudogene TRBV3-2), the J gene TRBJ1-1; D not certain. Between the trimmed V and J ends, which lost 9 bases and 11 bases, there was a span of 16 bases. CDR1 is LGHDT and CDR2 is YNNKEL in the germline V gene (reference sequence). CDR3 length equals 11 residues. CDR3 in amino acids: CASSAAAGAFF. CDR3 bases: TGTGCCAGTTCGGCGGCGGCGGGGGCTTTCTTT.

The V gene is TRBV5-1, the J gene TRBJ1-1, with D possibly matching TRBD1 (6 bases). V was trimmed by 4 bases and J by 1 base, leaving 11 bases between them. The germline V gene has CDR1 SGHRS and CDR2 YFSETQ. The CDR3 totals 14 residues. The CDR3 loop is CASSATGWNTEAFF. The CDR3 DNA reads TGCGCCAGCAGCGCGACAGGCTGGAACACTGAAGCTTTCTTT.

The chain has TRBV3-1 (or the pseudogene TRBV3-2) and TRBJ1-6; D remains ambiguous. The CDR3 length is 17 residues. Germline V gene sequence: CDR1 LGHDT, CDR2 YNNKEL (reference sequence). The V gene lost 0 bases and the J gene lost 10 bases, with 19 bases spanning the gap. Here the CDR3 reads CASSQDFISRSRSPLHF. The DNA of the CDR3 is TGTGCCAGCAGCCAAGATTTTATCTCGCGATCGAGGTCACCCCTCCACTTT.

The CDR3 loop reads CASSFGRETQPQHF. CDR3 nucleotide sequence: TGTGCCAGCAGCTTTGGTAGGGAGACTCAGCCCCAGCATTTT. The chain employs TRBV7-9 and TRBJ1-5; D unresolved. The V end lost 3 bases, the J end lost 6 bases, and 12 bases lay between the germline ends. CDR1 SEHNR and CDR2 FQNEAQ come from the germline V gene (reference sequence). The CDR3 is made up of 14 amino acids.

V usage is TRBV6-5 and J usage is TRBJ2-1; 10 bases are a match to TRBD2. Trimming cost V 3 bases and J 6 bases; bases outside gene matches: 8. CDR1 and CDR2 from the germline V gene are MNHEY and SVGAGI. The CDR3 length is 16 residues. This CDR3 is CASSYSWSSGGNEQFF. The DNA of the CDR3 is TGTGCCAGCAGTTATTCATGGTCTAGCGGGGGCAATGAGCAGTTCTTC.

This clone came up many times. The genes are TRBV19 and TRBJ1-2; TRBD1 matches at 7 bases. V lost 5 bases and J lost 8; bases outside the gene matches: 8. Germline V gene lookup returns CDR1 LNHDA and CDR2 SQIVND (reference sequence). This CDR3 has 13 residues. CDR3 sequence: CASSVRQGSGYTF. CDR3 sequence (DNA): TGTGCCAGTAGTGTAAGACAGGGTTCCGGCTACACCTTC.

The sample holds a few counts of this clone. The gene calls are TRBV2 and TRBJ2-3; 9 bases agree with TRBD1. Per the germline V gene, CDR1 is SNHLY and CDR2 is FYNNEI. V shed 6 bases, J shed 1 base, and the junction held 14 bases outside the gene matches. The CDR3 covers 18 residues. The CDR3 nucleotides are TGTGCCAGCAGCGGGCGAGACAGGGGGATCCCCGGCACAGATACGCAGTATTTT. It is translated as CASSGRDRGIPGTDTQYF.

CDR3 residues: CASSGRANQPQHF. The DNA of the CDR3 is TGTGCCAGTAGTGGGCGGGCCAATCAGCCCCAGCATTTT. The J gene is TRBJ1-5, the V gene TRBV19; D not certain. V dropped 5 bases and J dropped 3 bases, with 8 bases sitting between them. The CDR3 has 13 residues. Germline V gene lookup returns CDR1 LNHDA and CDR2 SQIVND (reference sequence).